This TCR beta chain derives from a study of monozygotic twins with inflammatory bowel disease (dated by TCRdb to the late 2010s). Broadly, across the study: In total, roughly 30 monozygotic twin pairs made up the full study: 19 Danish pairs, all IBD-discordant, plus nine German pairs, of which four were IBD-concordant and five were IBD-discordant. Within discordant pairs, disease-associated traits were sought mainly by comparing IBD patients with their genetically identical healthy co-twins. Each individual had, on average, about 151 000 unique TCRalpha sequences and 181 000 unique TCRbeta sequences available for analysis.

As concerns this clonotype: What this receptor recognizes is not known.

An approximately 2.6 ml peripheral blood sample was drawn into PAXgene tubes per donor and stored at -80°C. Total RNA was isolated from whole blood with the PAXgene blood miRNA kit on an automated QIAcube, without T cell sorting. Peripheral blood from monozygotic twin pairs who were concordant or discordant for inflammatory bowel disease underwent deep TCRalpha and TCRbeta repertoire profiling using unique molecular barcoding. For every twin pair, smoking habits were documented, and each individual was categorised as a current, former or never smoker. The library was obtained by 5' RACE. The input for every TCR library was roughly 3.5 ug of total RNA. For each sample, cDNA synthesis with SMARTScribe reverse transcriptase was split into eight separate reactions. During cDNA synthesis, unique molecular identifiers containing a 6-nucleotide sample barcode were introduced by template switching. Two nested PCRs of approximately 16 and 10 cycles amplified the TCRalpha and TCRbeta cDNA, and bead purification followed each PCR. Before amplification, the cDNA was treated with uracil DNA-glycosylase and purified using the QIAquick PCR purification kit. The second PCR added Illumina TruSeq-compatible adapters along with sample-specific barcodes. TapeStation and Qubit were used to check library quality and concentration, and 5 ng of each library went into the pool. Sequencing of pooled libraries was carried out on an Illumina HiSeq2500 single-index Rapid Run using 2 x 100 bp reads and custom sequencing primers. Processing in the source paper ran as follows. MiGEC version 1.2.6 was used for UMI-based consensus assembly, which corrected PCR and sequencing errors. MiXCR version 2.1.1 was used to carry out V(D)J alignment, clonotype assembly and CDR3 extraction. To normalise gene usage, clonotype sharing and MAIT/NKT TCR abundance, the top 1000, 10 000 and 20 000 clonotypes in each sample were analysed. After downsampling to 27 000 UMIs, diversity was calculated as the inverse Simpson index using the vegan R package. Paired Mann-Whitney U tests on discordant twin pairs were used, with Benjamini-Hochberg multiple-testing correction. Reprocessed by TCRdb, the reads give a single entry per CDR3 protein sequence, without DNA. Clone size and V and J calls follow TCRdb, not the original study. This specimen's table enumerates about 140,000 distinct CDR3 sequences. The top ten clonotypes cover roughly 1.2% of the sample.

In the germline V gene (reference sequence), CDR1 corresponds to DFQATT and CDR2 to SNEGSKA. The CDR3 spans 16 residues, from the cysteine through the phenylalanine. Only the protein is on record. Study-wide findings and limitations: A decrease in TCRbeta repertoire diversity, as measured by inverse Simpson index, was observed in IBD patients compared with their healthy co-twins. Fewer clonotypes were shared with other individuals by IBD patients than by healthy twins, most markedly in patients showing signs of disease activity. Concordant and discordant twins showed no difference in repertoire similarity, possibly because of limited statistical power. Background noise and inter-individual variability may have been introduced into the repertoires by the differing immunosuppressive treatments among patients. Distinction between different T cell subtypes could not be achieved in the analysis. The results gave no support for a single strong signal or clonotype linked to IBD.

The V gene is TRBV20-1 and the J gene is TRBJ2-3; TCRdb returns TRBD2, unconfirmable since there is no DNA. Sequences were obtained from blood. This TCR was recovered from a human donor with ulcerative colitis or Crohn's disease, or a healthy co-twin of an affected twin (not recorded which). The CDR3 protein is CSASFVGGSLTDTQYF.